These 4 T cell receptor beta chains came from one sample sequenced in a study of spatial heterogeneity in lung cancer. MiXCR was run by TCRdb on the 5' RACE reads, yielding one entry per CDR3 protein. The table shows 30,000 to 40,000 distinct CDR3 sequences, with under 9% occurring only once. Stated time point: blood at routine non-recurrence follow-up after resection. The sequenced sample was PBMCs, obtained at follow-up. The receptor source for this set is a male donor with early-stage non-small cell lung cancer.

This clonotype was recorded at least ten times. The rearrangement uses TRBV5-1 and TRBJ1-3, with 7 bases identical to TRBD1. V lost 2 bases, J lost 2 bases, and 1 base stayed unmatched. Germline lookup yields CDR1 SGHRS and CDR2 YFSETQ. This CDR3 has 14 residues. This CDR3 is CASSFGTAGNTIYF. Written as DNA, the CDR3 is TGCGCCAGCAGCTTTGGGACAGCTGGAAACACCATATATTTT. Complete variable domain (other parts from reference TRBV5-1 and TRBJ1-3): KAGVTQTPRYLIKTRGQQVTLSCSPISGHRSVSWYQQTPGQGLQFLFEYFSETQRNKGNFPGRFSGRQFSNSRSEMNVSTLELGDSALYLCASSFGTAGNTIYFGEGSWLTVV.

This clonotype was observed at least ten times. V is TRBV4-2 and J is TRBJ2-1; 12 bases align to TRBD2. V gave up 2 bases and J gave up 0 bases; unmatched junction bases: 11. Germline V gene data show CDR1 as LGHNA and CDR2 as YNFKEQ. The CDR3 extends over 20 amino acids. CDR3 bases: TGTGCCAGCAGCCAACGTCTAGCGGGGGGGCCGAGTATCTCCTACAATGAGCAGTTCTTC. Protein product: CASSQRLAGGPSISYNEQFF.

By share, this clonotype ranks as medium-sized. The V and J genes are TRBV7-2 and TRBJ1-2; 9 bases are a match to TRBD1. This CDR3 spans 14 amino acids. Germline CDR1 is SGHTA and CDR2 is FQGNSA. Trimming removed 3 bases from V and 8 bases from J; junction bases left unmatched: 7. This CDR3 is CASSFPQGAGGYTF. The CDR3 DNA follows: TGTGCCAGCAGCTTCCCACAGGGGGCGGGAGGCTACACCTTC.

This clonotype was detected many times. The chain recombines TRBV11-2 with TRBJ2-3; no clear D. The CDR3 loop spans 15 amino acids. Germline loops: CDR1 SGHAT, CDR2 FQNNGV. Trimming stripped 7 bases from V and 0 bases from J, with 14 bases between. The CDR3 region is CASTISRSSTDTQYF. The CDR3 DNA sequence: TGTGCCAGCACCATATCTCGAAGTAGCACAGATACGCAGTATTTT.